These 8 T cell receptor beta chains were sequenced from one sample in a study of shared clonotypes between healthy human individuals. Profiled with immunoSEQ multiplex PCR; TCRdb holds only in-frame clones, not every one. The profile covers some 2.3 million clones, with about 92% appearing a single time and under 0.45% taken by the ten largest. The sequenced material came from naive CD4+ T cells from PBMCs. Subset meaning: CD45RA+ positively selected. Receptors were obtained from a man between 18 and 29 years old in good health. Some clones in this sample may be carry-over from other donors' samples.

The chain links TRBV6-6 to TRBJ1-2, with 8 bases identical to TRBD1. The CDR3 has 16 residues. Germline assignment: CDR1 MNHNY and CDR2 SVGAGI (reference sequence). The V gene end was trimmed by 4 bases and the J gene end by 3 bases; junction bases not matched to a gene: 10. The CDR3 region is CASSSPRDRSYYGYTF. The CDR3 coding sequence is TGTGCCAGCAGTTCGCCTAGGGACAGGAGTTACTATGGCTACACCTTC.

The chain joins TRBV15 to TRBJ2-5; no firm D call. The last part of the DNA fits TRBJ2-7 better; the J call may be wrong. CDR3 size: 15 residues. The germline V gene encodes CDR1 LNHNV and CDR2 YYDKDF (reference sequence). CDR3 sequence (DNA): TGTGCCACCAGCAGAGTCGGCCCAACGGACTACGAGCAGTACTTC. It codes for CATSRVGPTDYEQYF.

The chain carries TRBV5-4 and TRBJ2-2, with 8 positions matching TRBD2. Germline CDR1 is SGHNT and CDR2 is YYREEE (reference sequence). The CDR3 totals 17 residues. V was pared by 4 bases and J by 5 bases, with 13 bases of the junction left unmatched. As DNA, the CDR3 is TGTGCCAGCAGCCTCCCGGTGCGGGGGGCGCTAACCGGGGAGCTGTTTTTT. It encodes CASSLPVRGALTGELFF.

V usage is TRBV5-1 and J usage is TRBJ2-5; D gene unclear. The CDR3 has 13 residues. V was clipped by 0 bases and J by 2 bases, with 5 bases between them. The V gene's germline CDR1 is SGHRS and CDR2 YFSETQ. The CDR3 reads CASSLVQQETQYF. The CDR3, as DNA: TGCGCCAGCAGCTTGGTGCAGCAAGAGACCCAGTACTTC.

As to this clone: Additional DNA sequences in this sample encode the identical CDR3. The chain couples TRBV9 to TRBJ2-5; D is tentatively TRBD1 or TRBD2 (6 bases each). CDR1 is SGDLS, CDR2 YYNGEE, per germline. The germline V and J ends were trimmed by 4 bases and 5 bases, with 12 bases remaining between them. CDR3 length: 13 amino acids. The CDR3 sequence: CASSPRGRETQYF. For the CDR3, the DNA is TGTGCCAGCAGCCCGAGGGGGAGGGAGACCCAGTACTTC.

The V and J genes are TRBV19 and TRBJ2-7; D is ambiguous. V lost 1 base, J lost 0 bases, and 13 bases lay in between. The CDR3 has 16 residues. Looked up from germline, CDR1 is LNHDA and CDR2 is SQIVND (reference sequence). CDR3 loop: CASSIAGSRSSYEQYF. The CDR3 DNA follows: TGTGCCAGTAGTATAGCGGGTAGCAGGAGCTCCTACGAGCAGTACTTC.

The gene calls are TRBV4-2 and TRBJ2-1; TRBD2 matches 8 bases. Trimming removed 4 bases from V and 8 bases from J; junction bases left unmatched: 1. CDR1 is LGHNA, CDR2 YNFKEQ, per germline. The CDR3 loop spans 12 amino acids. This chain's CDR3 is CASSLLADEQFF. The CDR3 coding sequence is TGTGCCAGCAGCCTACTAGCGGATGAGCAGTTCTTC.

J is TRBJ1-5 and V is TRBV2, with D maybe TRBD1 (6 bases). The CDR3 covers 16 residues. V was pared by 8 bases and J by 5 bases, with 22 bases between. The germline V gene encodes CDR1 SNHLY and CDR2 FYNNEI. CDR3 loop: CASGPGQPGGYQPQHF. In nucleotides, the CDR3 is TGTGCCAGCGGGCCCGGACAGCCCGGAGGGTATCAGCCCCAGCATTTT.